A single sample is the source of the 11 T cell receptor beta chains below, sequenced in a study of shared clonotypes between healthy human individuals. Measured with immunoSEQ multiplex PCR; TCRdb has only the in-frame clones, and not every one. The profile shows 180,000 or so clones, 85% to 95% of them singletons. The sequenced sample was naive CD4+ T cells sorted from blood. Subset defined: CD45RA+ positively selected. The receptor set was obtained from a woman aged 25 to 45 in good health.

The rearrangement uses TRBV13 and TRBJ1-2, with D uncertain. Per the germline V gene, CDR1 is PRHDT and CDR2 is FYEKMQ (reference sequence). V lost 2 bases and J lost 8, with 9 bases in between. The CDR3 runs to 12 residues. CDR3 loop: CASSLIPGGYTF. The CDR3 region has the DNA TGTGCCAGCAGCTTAATCCCGGGGGGCTACACCTTC.

This clone is a singleton in its sample. The J gene is TRBJ2-1, the V gene TRBV18; 7 bases match TRBD1. Germline V lookup: CDR1 KGHSH, CDR2 LQKENI. The CDR3 has 14 residues. Germline trimming cut 4 bases from V and 6 bases from J; bases unmatched to any gene: 6. CDR3 in DNA: TGTGCCAGCTCACGGGACAGTCTTGGCAATGAGCAGTTCTTC. Translated, it gives CASSRDSLGNEQFF.

This CDR3 is CASSVSSGTDTQYF. CDR3 in DNA: TGTGCCAGTAGTGTGTCTAGTGGCACAGATACGCAGTATTTT. The genes are TRBV19 and TRBJ2-3; unclear D gene. CDR3 size: 14 residues. Deletions cut 5 bases from V and 1 base from J, with 10 bases between. CDR1 and CDR2 from the germline V gene are LNHDA and SQIVND (reference sequence).

V is TRBV5-1 and J is TRBJ2-1, with 11 bases identical to TRBD2. This CDR3 has 16 amino acids. The V gene end was trimmed by 2 bases and the J gene end by 2 bases; junction bases not matched to a gene: 3. Germline V gives CDR1 SGHRS, CDR2 YFSETQ. This CDR3 is CASSFLTSGTYNEQFF. As DNA, the CDR3 is TGCGCCAGCAGCTTTTTGACTAGCGGGACCTACAATGAGCAGTTCTTC.

V usage is TRBV5-1 and J usage is TRBJ2-2, with a tentative D call TRBD2 (6 bases). This CDR3 spans 16 amino acids. V was shortened by 0 bases and J by 0 bases, with 9 bases between the two germline ends. CDR1 is SGHRS and CDR2 is YFSETQ in the germline V gene. The chain's CDR3 is CASSLVAGTNTGELFF. The CDR3 DNA reads TGCGCCAGCAGCTTGGTCGCGGGGACGAACACCGGGGAGCTGTTTTTT.

The chain is built from TRBV2 and TRBJ1-2; D gene uncertain. Trimming took off 0 bases at V and 3 bases at J, with 8 bases between the two ends. The CDR3 loop spans 14 amino acids. Germline CDR1 is SNHLY and CDR2 is FYNNEI. For the CDR3, the DNA is TGTGCCAGCAGTGAAGCGCTACAGCACTATGGCTACACCTTC. It encodes CASSEALQHYGYTF.

The genes are TRBV19 and TRBJ1-1, with D unresolved. V was clipped by 3 bases and J by 9 bases, with 11 bases between them. Germline V lookup: CDR1 LNHDA, CDR2 SQIVND (reference sequence). This CDR3 has 12 residues. DNA of the CDR3: TGTGCCAGTAGTATCCCCGGAGAACAAGCTTTCTTT. This sequence encodes CASSIPGEQAFF.

The V and J genes are TRBV7-2 and TRBJ2-1, with 7 positions matching TRBD2. This CDR3 has 15 residues. The V gene's germline CDR1 is SGHTA and CDR2 FQGNSA. Germline trimming cut 2 bases from V and 8 bases from J; bases unmatched to any gene: 9. The CDR3 DNA sequence: TGTGCCAGCAGCTTAAAAGGGAGGGGCGGGGATGAGCAGTTCTTC. It codes for CASSLKGRGGDEQFF.

The rearrangement joins TRBV7-8 to TRBJ2-7, with 7 bases identical to TRBD1. V shed 5 bases and J 4 bases; nucleotides not matched to a gene: 8. CDR1 is SGHVS and CDR2 is FQNEAQ in the germline V gene. CDR3 length: 14 amino acids. The CDR3 loop reads CASSIGTVVYEQYF. The DNA for the CDR3 is TGTGCCAGCAGCATCGGGACAGTTGTTTACGAGCAGTACTTC.

V usage is TRBV29-1 and J usage is TRBJ2-3, with 11 bases matching TRBD2. This CDR3 spans 15 amino acids. V lost 6 bases to trimming and J lost 1 base; unmatched junction nucleotides: 6. CDR1 is SQVTM and CDR2 is ANQGSEA in the germline V gene. The CDR3 nucleotides are TGCAGCGTGATACTAGCGGGAGAAGGCACAGATACGCAGTATTTT. Translated: CSVILAGEGTDTQYF.

The chain links TRBV2 to TRBJ2-5; 7 bases line up with TRBD1. Germline values: CDR1 SNHLY, CDR2 FYNNEI. V was pared by 0 bases and J by 5 bases, with 6 bases of the junction left unmatched. The CDR3 has 15 amino acids. The CDR3 here is CASSEAATGAETQYF. CDR3 nucleotide sequence: TGTGCCAGCAGTGAAGCGGCTACAGGGGCTGAGACCCAGTACTTC.